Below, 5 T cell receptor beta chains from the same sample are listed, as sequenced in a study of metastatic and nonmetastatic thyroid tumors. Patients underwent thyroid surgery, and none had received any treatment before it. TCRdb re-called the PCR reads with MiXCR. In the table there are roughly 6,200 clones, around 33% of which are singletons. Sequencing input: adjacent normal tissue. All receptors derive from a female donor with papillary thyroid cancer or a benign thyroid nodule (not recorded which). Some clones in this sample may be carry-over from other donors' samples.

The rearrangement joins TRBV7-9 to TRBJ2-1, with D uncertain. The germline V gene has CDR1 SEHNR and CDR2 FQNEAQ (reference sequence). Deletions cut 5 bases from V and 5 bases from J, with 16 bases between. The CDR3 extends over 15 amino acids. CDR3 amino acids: CASSGFFIGHNEQFF. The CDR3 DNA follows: TGTGCCAGCAGCGGATTCTTCATCGGGCACAATGAGCAGTTCTTC.

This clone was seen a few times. The CDR3 DNA reads as TGTGCCAGCAGTCAACAGGGGGCAGCTGAAGCTTTCTTT. Translated, it gives CASSQQGAAEAFF. The rearrangement joins TRBV6-1 to TRBJ1-1; 9 positions agree with TRBD1. Germline V CDR1 and CDR2: MNHNS, SASEGT. The V gene end was trimmed by 5 bases and the J gene end by 6 bases; junction bases not matched to a gene: 4. CDR3 length equals 13 residues.

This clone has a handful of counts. CDR3 nucleotides: TGTGCCAGCAGTCCCTCAGGGAACACTGAAGCTTTCTTT. It translates to CASSPSGNTEAFF. The V and J genes are TRBV6-2 or TRBV6-3 and TRBJ1-1; no firm D call. Germline-derived CDR1 and CDR2 are MNHEY and SVGEGT. Trimming removed 5 bases at V and 1 base at J, with 8 bases between. CDR3 size: 13 residues.

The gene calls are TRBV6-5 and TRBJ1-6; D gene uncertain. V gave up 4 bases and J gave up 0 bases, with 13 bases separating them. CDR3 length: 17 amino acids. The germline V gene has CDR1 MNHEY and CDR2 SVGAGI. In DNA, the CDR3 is TGTGCCAGCAGTTCGCCCGCAGTGAGCTCCTATAATTCACCCCTCCACTTT. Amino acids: CASSSPAVSSYNSPLHF.

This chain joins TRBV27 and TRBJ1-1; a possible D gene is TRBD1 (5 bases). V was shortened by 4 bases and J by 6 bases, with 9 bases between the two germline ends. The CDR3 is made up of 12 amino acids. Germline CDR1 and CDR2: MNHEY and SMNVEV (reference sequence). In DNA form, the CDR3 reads TGTGCCAGCAGTTCGGGGGGGGCTGAAGCTTTCTTT. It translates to CASSSGGAEAFF.